One and the same sample provided the 14 T cell receptor beta chains below, sequenced in a study of beta chain features in type 1 diabetes. Every bit of the isolated RNA underwent reverse transcription, so sequencing read expressed TCRB transcripts. Generated by immunoSEQ multiplex PCR, the TCRdb table keeps only in-frame clones and is missing some. Of 350,000 to 450,000 clones in the sample, approximately 15% were seen once. Sequencing was carried out using naive CD4+ T cells from blood. The receptors here all came from a man in his thirties or forties in good health.

In this sample, this clone turned up a few times. The rearrangement links TRBV14 to TRBJ2-1; D might be TRBD2 (6 bases). The germline V and J ends were trimmed by 3 bases and 6 bases, with 18 bases remaining between them. The CDR3 totals 16 residues. Per the germline V gene, CDR1 is SGHDN and CDR2 is FVKESK. The CDR3 DNA sequence: TGTGCCAGCAGCCATGCCGGATGGCGGGGTGGCAATGAGCAGTTCTTC. Translated: CASSHAGWRGGNEQFF. The full variable domain, in which reference TRBV14 and TRBJ2-1 provide the parts outside the CDR3, is EAGVTQFPSHSVIEKGQTVTLRCDPISGHDNLYWYRRVMGKEIKFLLHFVKESKQDESGMPNNRFLAERTGGTYSTLKVQPAELEDSGVYFCASSHAGWRGGNEQFFGPGTRLTVL.

The chain joins TRBV18 to TRBJ2-7, with D hard to call. Trimming removed 3 bases from V and 0 bases from J, with 9 bases in between. CDR1 is KGHSH and CDR2 is LQKENI in the germline V gene. The CDR3 sequence is 14 residues long. CDR3 protein: CASSPIQSSYEQYV. The CDR3 bases are TGTGCCAGCTCACCGATACAGAGCTCCTACGAGCAGTACGTC.

A few counts support this clone. In DNA, the CDR3 is TGTGCCAGCAGCGCCCTGACTGATAGGGATACGCAGTATTTT. Translation: CASSALTDRDTQYF. This chain uses TRBV2 with TRBJ2-3; D ambiguous. Per the germline V gene, CDR1 is SNHLY and CDR2 is FYNNEI. The CDR3 extends over 14 amino acids. V was trimmed by 6 bases and J by 6 bases, leaving 16 bases between them.

This clone showed up just a few times. J is TRBJ1-4 and V is TRBV30; TRBD1 matches 8 bases. The CDR3 contains 14 residues. Trimming took 1 base from V and 8 from J; bases not matched to a gene: 6. Germline CDR1 GTSNPN, CDR2 SVGIG (reference sequence). CDR3 nucleotides: TGTGCCTGGAGTGAGACAGGGGCTATGGAAAAACTGTTTTTT. Amino acid sequence: CAWSETGAMEKLFF.

The CDR3 sequence is CASSLRGQGAPGANVLTF. The CDR3 DNA reads TGTGCCAGCAGCTTACGAGGACAGGGGGCGCCTGGGGCCAACGTCCTGACTTTC. The chain uses TRBV7-9 and TRBJ2-6; TRBD1 aligns across 11 bases. J gave up 2 bases and V 2 bases, and 5 bases lay outside the gene matches. The CDR3 runs to 18 residues. CDR1 SEHNR and CDR2 FQNEAQ come from the germline V gene (reference sequence).

This clone was detected a few times. V gene TRBV18 combines with J gene TRBJ2-7; D remains ambiguous. The CDR3 is 14 amino acids. Trimming left V 6 bases short and J 2 bases short, with 14 bases between. CDR1 KGHSH and CDR2 LQKENI come from the germline V gene. The CDR3 loop is CASSLDQGPYEQYV. CDR3 DNA: TGTGCCAGCTCCCTCGACCAAGGCCCCTACGAGCAGTACGTC.

The sample holds a few counts of this clone. The chain employs TRBV6-6 and TRBJ2-7; 7 bases line up with TRBD2. From germline, CDR1 is MNHNY and CDR2 SVGAGI (reference sequence). CDR3 length: 14 residues. Trimming took 2 bases from V and 6 from J; bases not matched to a gene: 7. Here the CDR3 DNA reads TGTGCCAGCAGTTACGAGGGAGGGAAGGGCGAGCAGTACTTC. Encoded protein: CASSYEGGKGEQYF.

The chain has TRBV9 and TRBJ2-3, with 7 bases matching TRBD2. The CDR3 runs to 15 residues. Germline V gene lookup returns CDR1 SGDLS and CDR2 YYNGEE. With 4 bases clipped from V and 2 bases from J, the junction kept 7 bases outside the gene matches. CDR3 nucleotides: TGTGCCAGCAGCCCCGGGGACTATATCACAGATACGCAGTATTTT. This codes for CASSPGDYITDTQYF.

The V call is TRBV5-1, the J call TRBJ2-1; TRBD2 aligns across 13 bases. CDR3 length: 15 residues. With V trimmed by 3 bases and J by 4 bases, 1 base remained unmatched. The germline CDR1 and CDR2 sequences are SGHRS and YFSETQ. CDR3 nucleotides: TGCGCCAGCAGCTCGGGACTAGCGGGATACAATGAGCAGTTCTTC. Translated: CASSSGLAGYNEQFF.

Ten or more counts support this clone. The chain joins TRBV29-1 to TRBJ2-4; D is ambiguous. Germline CDR1 reads SQVTM; CDR2 reads ANQGSEA. V shed 7 bases and J shed 8 bases, with 12 bases lying between them. This CDR3 has 11 amino acids. The CDR3 DNA reads as TGCAGCGCCGGAACTGGGGACATTCAGTACTTC. It specifies CSAGTGDIQYF.

This clone was picked up a small number of times. In DNA, the CDR3 is TGCGCCAGCAGCCAAGATCACGGCGGGGGGGCCGGCACAGATACGCAGTATTTT. This encodes CASSQDHGGGAGTDTQYF. This sequence joins TRBV4-3 and TRBJ2-3; 9 positions match TRBD2. There are 18 residues in the CDR3. The germline V gene encodes CDR1 LGHNA and CDR2 YSLEER. After removal of 0 bases from V and 1 base from J, the junction contained 8 bases not matched to a gene.

The chain couples TRBV5-4 to TRBJ2-7; D is undetermined. The V and J ends lost 7 bases and 0 bases respectively, with 11 bases between them. This CDR3 region has 13 residues. The germline gives CDR1 SGHNT, CDR2 YYREEE (reference sequence). The CDR3 loop is CASGRIDSYEQYF. CDR3 DNA: TGTGCCAGCGGCAGGATCGACTCCTACGAGCAGTACTTC.

V usage is TRBV7-9 and J usage is TRBJ1-2; perhaps TRBD1 as D (6 bases). Germline V CDR1 and CDR2: SEHNR, FQNEAQ (reference sequence). V was pared by 0 bases and J by 1 base, with 12 bases between. This CDR3 region has 16 residues. The CDR3 is CASSLARTEINYGYTF. The CDR3, as DNA: TGTGCCAGCAGCTTAGCAAGGACAGAAATTAACTATGGCTACACCTTC.

This rearrangement joins TRBV25-1 to TRBJ2-7; TRBD2 matches at 9 bases. There are 14 residues in the CDR3. Trimming took 3 bases from V and 9 from J; bases not matched to a gene: 9. Germline-derived CDR1 and CDR2 are MGHDK and SYGVNS. The CDR3 DNA follows: TGTGCCAGCAGTGACCCCCTAGCGGGGCTGTCGCAGTACTTC. It yields the protein CASSDPLAGLSQYF.